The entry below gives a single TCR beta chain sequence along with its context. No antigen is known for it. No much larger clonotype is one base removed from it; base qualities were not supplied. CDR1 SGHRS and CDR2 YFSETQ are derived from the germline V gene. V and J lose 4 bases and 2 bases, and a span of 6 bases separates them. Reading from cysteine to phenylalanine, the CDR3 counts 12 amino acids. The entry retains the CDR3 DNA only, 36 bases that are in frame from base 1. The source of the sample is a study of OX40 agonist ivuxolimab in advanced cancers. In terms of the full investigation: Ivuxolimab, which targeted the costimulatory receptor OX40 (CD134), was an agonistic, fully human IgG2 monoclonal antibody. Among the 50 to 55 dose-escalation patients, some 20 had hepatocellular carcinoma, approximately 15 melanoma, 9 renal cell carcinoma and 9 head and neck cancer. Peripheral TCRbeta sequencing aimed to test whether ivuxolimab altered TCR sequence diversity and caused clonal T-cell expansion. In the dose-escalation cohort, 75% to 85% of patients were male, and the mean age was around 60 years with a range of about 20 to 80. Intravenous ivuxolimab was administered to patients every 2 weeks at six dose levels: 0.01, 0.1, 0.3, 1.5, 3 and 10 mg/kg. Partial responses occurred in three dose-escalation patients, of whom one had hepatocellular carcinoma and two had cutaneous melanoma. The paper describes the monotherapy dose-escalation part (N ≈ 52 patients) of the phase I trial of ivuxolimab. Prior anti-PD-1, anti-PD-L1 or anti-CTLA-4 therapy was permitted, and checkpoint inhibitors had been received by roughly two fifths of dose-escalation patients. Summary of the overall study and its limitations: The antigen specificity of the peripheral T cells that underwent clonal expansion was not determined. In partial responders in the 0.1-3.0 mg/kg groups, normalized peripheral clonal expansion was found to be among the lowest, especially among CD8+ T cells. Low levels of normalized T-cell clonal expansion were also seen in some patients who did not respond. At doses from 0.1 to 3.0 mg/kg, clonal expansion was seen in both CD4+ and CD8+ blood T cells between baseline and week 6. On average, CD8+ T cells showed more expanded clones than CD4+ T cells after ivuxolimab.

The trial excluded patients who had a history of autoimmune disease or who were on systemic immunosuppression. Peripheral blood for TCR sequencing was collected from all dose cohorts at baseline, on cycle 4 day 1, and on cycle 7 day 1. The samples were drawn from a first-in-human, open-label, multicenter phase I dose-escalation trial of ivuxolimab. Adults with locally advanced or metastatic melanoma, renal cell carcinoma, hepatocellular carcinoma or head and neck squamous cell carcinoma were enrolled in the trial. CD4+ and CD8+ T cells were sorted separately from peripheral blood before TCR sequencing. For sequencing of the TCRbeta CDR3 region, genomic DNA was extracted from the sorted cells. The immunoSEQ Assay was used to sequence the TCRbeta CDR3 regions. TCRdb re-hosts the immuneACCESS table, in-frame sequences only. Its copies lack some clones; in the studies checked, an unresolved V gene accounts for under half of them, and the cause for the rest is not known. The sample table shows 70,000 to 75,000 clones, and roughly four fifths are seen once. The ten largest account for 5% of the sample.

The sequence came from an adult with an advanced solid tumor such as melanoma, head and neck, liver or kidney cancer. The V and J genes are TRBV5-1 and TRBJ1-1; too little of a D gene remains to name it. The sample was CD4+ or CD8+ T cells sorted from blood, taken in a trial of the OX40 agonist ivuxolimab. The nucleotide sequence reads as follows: TGCGCCAGCAGCACCCCCAACACTGAAGCTTTCTTT. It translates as CASSTPNTEAFF.